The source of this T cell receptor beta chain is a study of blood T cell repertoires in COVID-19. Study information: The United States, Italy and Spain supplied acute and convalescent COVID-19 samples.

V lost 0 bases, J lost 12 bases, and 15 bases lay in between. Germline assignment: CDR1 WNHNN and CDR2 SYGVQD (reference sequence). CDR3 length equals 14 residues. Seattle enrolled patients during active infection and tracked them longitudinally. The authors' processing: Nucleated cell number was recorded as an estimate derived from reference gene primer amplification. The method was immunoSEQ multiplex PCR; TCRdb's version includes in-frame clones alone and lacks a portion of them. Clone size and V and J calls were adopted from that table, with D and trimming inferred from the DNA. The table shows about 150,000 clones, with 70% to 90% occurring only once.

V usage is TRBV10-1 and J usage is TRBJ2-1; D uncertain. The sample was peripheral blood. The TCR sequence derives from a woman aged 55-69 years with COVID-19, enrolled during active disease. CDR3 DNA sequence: TGCGCCAGCAGTGAGTCGAAATTGTGGGCCTGGCAGTTCTTC. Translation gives CASSESKLWAWQFF.